This TCR beta chain was documented in a study of blood T cell repertoires in COVID-19. This CDR3 has 17 amino acids. Germline CDR1 SGHVS, CDR2 FNYEAQ. Trimming pared 2 bases from V and 3 bases from J, leaving 17 bases between. Ages ranged from about 18 to 89 years, with residence in about 23 US areas. Measured with immunoSEQ multiplex PCR; TCRdb has only the in-frame clones, and not every one. The data contain some 200,000 clones, approximately 85% of them seen just once; the ten biggest clones take up over 9.5%. The TCR comes from a middle-aged man who had recovered from COVID-19. The sequenced material came from PBMCs or T cells enriched from blood (not recorded which). The chain uses TRBV7-6 and TRBJ2-1, with a weak D call TRBD1 (5 bases). In DNA form, the CDR3 reads TGTGCCAGCAGCTTAATACCGCAGGGTTACAGCTACAATGAGCAGTTCTTC. This codes for CASSLIPQGYSYNEQFF.